Listed below are T cell receptor beta chains from one sample, sequenced in a study of identical twins. TCRdb processed the 5' RACE reads anew with MiXCR; each CDR3 protein has one entry. The sample comprises some 1,700,000 distinct CDR3 sequences, under 35% of which are singletons, and around 0.3% rests with the top ten. Sequenced material: cord blood. The source is a newborn girl in good health. CDR3s include the opening cysteine and the closing phenylalanine or tryptophan. D genes are given only for firm matches. Rows may omit the clone size; those that give it use once, few, many or a size class.

>TRBJ1-2|TRBV29-1|.|.
TGCAGCGTTGACCCCCCAAAGGGCTATGGCTACACCTTC
CSVDPPKGYGYTF
>TRBJ2-1|TRBV19|.|TRBD2
TGCGCCAGTAGTATAGTAGCGGGAGGGCGAAATGAGCAGTTCTTC
CASSIVAGGRNEQFF
>TRBJ2-3|TRBV24-1|many|TRBD2
TGTGCCACCAGTGAACCAAGCGGGGGAATCACAGATACGCAGTATTTT
CATSEPSGGITDTQYF
>TRBJ2-3|TRBV27|few|.
TGTGCCAGCAGTTTACGCCTTGGGGGCCACCCGCCCACGGATACGCAGTATTTT
CASSLRLGGHPPTDTQYF
>TRBJ2-7|TRBV5-1|few|TRBD2
TGCGCCAGCAGGGTGACTAGCGGCTCCTACGAGCAGTACTTC
CASRVTSGSYEQYF
>TRBJ1-1|TRBV11-2|.|.
TGTGCCAGCAGCTGGAACAGGGCCCGTGAAGCTTTCTTT
CASSWNRAREAFF
>TRBJ2-1|TRBV10-2|.|.
TGCGCCGGCAGTGAGTCGAATCTCTTTACGAGCTCCTACGAGCAGTTCTTC
CAGSESNLFTSSYEQFF
>TRBJ2-3|TRBV4-1|few|.
TGCGCCAGCAGCCAAGTGCGGCTAGTGAAAGGCACAGATACGCAGTATTTT
CASSQVRLVKGTDTQYF
>TRBJ2-1|TRBV4-1|.|TRBD2
TGCGCCAGCAGTCCTCGGACTAGCGGGAGTTGGACCTACAATGAGCAGTTCTTC
CASSPRTSGSWTYNEQFF
>TRBJ2-3|TRBV18|few|TRBD2
TGTGCCAGCTCACCTACACTGGCGGGAGCTGGAGATACGCAGTATTTT
CASSPTLAGAGDTQYF
>TRBJ2-1|TRBV9|few|TRBD2
TGTGCCAGCAGTTTACGTGGACTAGCGGGAGGGCCGGACTCCTACAATGAGCAGTTCTTC
CASSLRGLAGGPDSYNEQFF
>TRBJ2-7|TRBV20-1|few|.
TGCAGTGCTAGACCCCGGCTCACCCCCTACGAGCAGTACTTC
CSARPRLTPYEQYF
>TRBJ1-1|TRBV5-1|.|.
TGCGCCAGCAGCCCAGGGGAGCCTATGAACACTGAAGCTTTCTTT
CASSPGEPMNTEAFF
>TRBJ1-4|TRBV28|few|.
TGTGCCAGTCGAATAGACGGCGAAAAACTGTTTTTT
CASRIDGEKLFF
>TRBJ2-2|TRBV9|.|TRBD2
TGTGCCAGCAGCGCGTATAGCGGGAGGAACACCGGGGAGCTGTTTTTT
CASSAYSGRNTGELFF
>TRBJ1-1|TRBV6-1|.|.
TGTGCCAGCAGTGTGACAGGTTGGACCACTGAAGCTTTCTTT
CASSVTGWTTEAFF
>TRBJ1-5|TRBV20-1|.|TRBD1
TGCAGTGCTCGACAGGGGTATGGTCAGCCCCAGCATTTT
CSARQGYGQPQHF
>TRBJ2-3|TRBV20-1|.|.
TGCAGTGCTAGATACTCACGGGGGATAGATACGCAGTATTTT
CSARYSRGIDTQYF
>TRBJ1-2|TRBV6-5|few|TRBD1
TGTGCCAGCAGTTACCCAAACCGACAGGGCCGAACCACCCCCCATGGCTACACCTTC
CASSYPNRQGRTTPHGYTF
>TRBJ2-7|TRBV6-5|few|TRBD1
TGTGCCAGCAGTTACGCCGGGACAGGGGGCAATGAGCAGTACTTC
CASSYAGTGGNEQYF
>TRBJ2-7|TRBV25-1|.|TRBD2
TGTGCCAGCAGTGAAGGGGGGGACTACGAGCAGTACTTC
CASSEGGDYEQYF
>TRBJ2-7|TRBV4-1|.|TRBD2
TGCGCCAGCAGCGCACTAGCGGGGGATAACGAGCAGTACTTC
CASSALAGDNEQYF
>TRBJ2-5|TRBV20-1|.|TRBD1
TGCAGTGCTGCCCAAGGGACAGGGCGGGAGACCCAGTACTTC
CSAAQGTGRETQYF
>TRBJ1-2|TRBV6-5|many|.
TGTGCCAGCACTATAAAACGGGGCCACTATGGCTACACCTTC
CASTIKRGHYGYTF
>TRBJ2-3|TRBV7-9|few|TRBD2
TGTGCCACCAAGCGGGAGGGCCGAACAGATACGCAGTATTTT
CATKREGRTDTQYF
>TRBJ1-1|TRBV12-3/TRBV12-4|few|TRBD1
TGTGCCAACACCGGGACAGGGGGCACTGAAGCTTTCTTT
CANTGTGGTEAFF
>TRBJ2-3|TRBV29-1|once|TRBD1
TGCAGCGTCGCCCCCCAGGGACAGATGACAGGTACGCAGTATTTT
CSVAPQGQMTGTQYF
>TRBJ2-5|TRBV3-1|.|TRBD2
TGTGCCAGCAGCCAAATGGGACTAGCGGGGGGAGAGCAGTACTTC
CASSQMGLAGGEQYF
>TRBJ2-7|TRBV6-6|.|.
TGTGCCAGCAGTTACGGGCTAAACAATGAGCAGTACTTC
CASSYGLNNEQYF
>TRBJ2-3|TRBV7-2|.|.
TGTGCCAGCAGCTCTAGGGGACTGAGAGATACGCAGTATTTT
CASSSRGLRDTQYF
>TRBJ2-3|TRBV28|.|.
TGTGCCAGCAGTCTCCCGAGCGAAAGCACAGATACGCAGTATTTT
CASSLPSESTDTQYF
>TRBJ1-1|TRBV2|.|.
TGTGCCAGCCCCAGGGGACGGGGACAGAACACTGAAGCTTTCTTT
CASPRGRGQNTEAFF
>TRBJ2-1|TRBV5-1|few|TRBD2
TGCGCCAGCCGCGGTTTAGCGGGGGGGGATGAGCAGTTCTTC
CASRGLAGGDEQFF
>TRBJ1-2|TRBV2|.|TRBD1
TGTGCCAGCAGTGAAATCAGGACAGGGGTTAACTATGGCTACACCTTC
CASSEIRTGVNYGYTF
>TRBJ2-1|TRBV12-3/TRBV12-4|.|.
TGTGCCAGCAGTATAGCGGCTCGCTCCTACAATGAGCAGTTCTTC
CASSIAARSYNEQFF
>TRBJ1-4|TRBV5-4|.|TRBD1
TGTGCCAGCAGCCCCGGACAGGAGAAAAAACTGTTTTTT
CASSPGQEKKLFF
>TRBJ1-2|TRBV24-1|few|.
TGTGCCACCAGTGACGGACAGGGCTACACCTTC
CATSDGQGYTF
>TRBJ1-2|TRBV3-1|.|.
TGTGCCAGCAGCCAAGATAGAGTCGCCTCGGCCTACACCTTC
CASSQDRVASAYTF
>TRBJ1-1|TRBV7-9|.|TRBD1
TGTGCCAGCAGCACCACACAGGGGTGGGGCACTGAAGCTTTCTTT
CASSTTQGWGTEAFF
>TRBJ2-7|TRBV12-3/TRBV12-4|.|.
TGTGCCAACAGGGCCACTATAGGTTACGAGCAGTACTTC
CANRATIGYEQYF
>TRBJ2-1|TRBV7-2|.|TRBD2
TGTGCCAGCAGCTTAGTCCTAGCGGGGGCCTACAATGAGCAGTTATTC
CASSLVLAGAYNEQLF
>TRBJ1-2|TRBV29-1|many|.
TGCAGCGTTGTGTGGTACCATGGCTACACCTTC
CSVVWYHGYTF
>TRBJ2-7|TRBV5-1|.|.
TGCGCCAGCAGCTGGGGACGGCCACCCTCCTACGAGCAGTACTTC
CASSWGRPPSYEQYF
>TRBJ2-3|TRBV10-2|.|TRBD2
TGCGCCAGCACACCTGCACTAGCGGGAGTCCCAGATACGCAGTATTTT
CASTPALAGVPDTQYF
>TRBJ2-1|TRBV6-2/TRBV6-3|.|TRBD2
TGTGCCAGCAGTTACTCGGCGGGAGACCTCTCCTACAATGAGCAGTTCTTC
CASSYSAGDLSYNEQFF
>TRBJ2-7|TRBV4-2|.|TRBD2
TGTGCCAGCAGCCAAGTGTTTAGCGGGGGGGGCTCCTACGAGCAGTACTTC
CASSQVFSGGGSYEQYF
>TRBJ2-7|TRBV29-1|.|.
TGCAGCGTTGAGACGGACAGTCACCGATACAATGAGCAGTACTTC
CSVETDSHRYNEQYF
>TRBJ2-1|TRBV12-3/TRBV12-4|few|.
TGTGCCAGCCTCAGAGTCGATGAGCAGTTCTTC
CASLRVDEQFF
>TRBJ1-1|TRBV4-2|.|.
TGTGCCAGCAGCGGGGCGGGGACTGAAGCTTTCTTT
CASSGAGTEAFF
>TRBJ2-7|TRBV12-3/TRBV12-4|.|.
TGTGCCAGCAGACCGACTCCCAGCTCCTACAATGAGCAGTACTTC
CASRPTPSSYNEQYF
>TRBJ2-3|TRBV7-6|.|TRBD2
TGTGCCAGCAGCTTAGGTCTAGCGGGGGGCCTTCCTCCTAGCACAGATACGCAGTATTTT
CASSLGLAGGLPPSTDTQYF
>TRBJ2-7|TRBV2|.|TRBD1
TGTGCCAGCAAAAGATCCGGGACAGGTTCCTACGAGCAGTACTTC
CASKRSGTGSYEQYF
>TRBJ2-3|TRBV7-8|.|TRBD2
TGTGCCAGCAGCTTAAGACTAGCGGGAGCCCGTACGCAGTATTTT
CASSLRLAGARTQYF
>TRBJ2-2|TRBV13|few|TRBD1
TGTGCCAGCAGCCCATCGGACAGGGGGCTTCGCACCGGGGAGCTGTTTTTT
CASSPSDRGLRTGELFF
>TRBJ2-7|TRBV7-8|.|.
TGTGCCAGCAGCTTATTTCCGGGGATAGCCTACGAGCAGTACTTC
CASSLFPGIAYEQYF